The sequence of this TCR beta chain was determined in a study of CD8 T cells in Susac syndrome. The wider study: Treatment at blood withdrawal was none, corticosteroids, or intravenous immunoglobulin alone in Susac syndrome patients. Study findings and constraints: The authors found fewer than 20 Susac-specific public clones in total CD8+ repertoires and five or six in CD8+ TEMRA repertoires.

TCR beta from blood CD8+ and CD4+ T cells was sequenced. Comments on this clonotype: Its antigen is unknown.

J gave up 8 bases and V 1 base, and 7 bases lay outside the gene matches. CDR3 length equals 17 residues. Germline values: CDR1 SGHAT, CDR2 FQNNGV. Random-hexamer reverse transcription was applied to about 0.5 to 1 ug RNA. The method of amplification for TCR beta CDR3 was immunoSEQ multiplex PCR, covering 54 Vbeta and 13 Jbeta. Via MiXCR, TCRdb re-called the immunoSEQ multiplex PCR reads, giving one row per CDR3 protein. The sample gives roughly 190,000 distinct CDR3 sequences, 85% to 95% of which show up once; around 0.16% is in the top ten. Input material: CD8+ T cells from PBMCs. The clonotype comes from a human donor with Susac syndrome. The chain employs TRBV11-2 and TRBJ2-1; 14 bases line up with TRBD2. This CDR3 is CASSLGSGTSGSDEQFF. In nucleotides, the CDR3 is TGTGCCAGCAGCTTAGGATCGGGGACTAGCGGGAGTGATGAGCAGTTCTTC.